The rows below give T cell receptor beta chains drawn from one sample of a study of blood T cell repertoires in COVID-19. Using immunoSEQ multiplex PCR, the repertoire was profiled, and TCRdb retains in-frame clones only, with some absent. The sample contains 180,000 or so clones, around nine tenths of which appear only once. The sequencing sample was made of peripheral blood. The receptors stem from a man in his 70s with acute or convalescent COVID-19. Both conserved end residues are part of each CDR3. Fields, in order: V gene, clone size, J gene, D gene, CDR3 protein, CDR3 DNA. A D gene is named only where the DNA matches it firmly. Size values are once, few and many counts, or a class for expanded clones, and some rows have none.

TRBV12-3/TRBV12-4	NA	TRBJ2-7	NA	CASSPGVYEQYF	TGTGCCAGCAGTCCGGGAGTTTACGAGCAGTACTTC
TRBV29-1	NA	TRBJ2-1	NA	CSVDFGEDEQFF	TGCAGCGTTGACTTCGGGGAGGATGAGCAGTTCTTC
TRBV4-3	NA	TRBJ1-1	NA	CASSQDFLGRLEAFF	TGCGCCAGCAGCCAAGATTTTTTGGGGCGGCTTGAAGCTTTCTTT
TRBV19	NA	TRBJ1-2	NA	CASTPSAGVIYGYTF	TGTGCCAGTACCCCATCGGCAGGGGTTATCTATGGCTACACCTTC
TRBV27	NA	TRBJ2-3	TRBD1	CASKRGTGGDTQYF	TGTGCCAGCAAACGCGGGACAGGGGGAGATACGCAGTATTTT
TRBV5-1	NA	TRBJ1-2	NA	CASSLGQAEEYGYTF	TGCGCCAGCAGCTTGGGACAGGCTGAGGAATATGGCTACACCTTC
TRBV19	NA	TRBJ1-4	NA	CASSPRGTADEKLFF	TGTGCCAGTAGTCCGAGGGGGACGGCGGATGAAAAACTGTTTTTT
TRBV19	NA	TRBJ1-2	TRBD1	CASSIGYRGPFYGYTF	TGTGCCAGTAGTATAGGGTACAGGGGACCCTTCTATGGCTACACCTTC
TRBV5-5	once	TRBJ2-7	TRBD2	CASSLRSIAGGFDEQYF	TGTGCCAGCAGCTTGCGGTCTATAGCGGGAGGTTTCGACGAGCAGTACTTC
TRBV4-1	NA	TRBJ2-7	TRBD2	CASSQDLRLAGTYDEQYF	TGCGCCAGCAGCCAAGATCTTAGGCTAGCGGGCACCTACGACGAGCAGTACTTC
TRBV28	NA	TRBJ1-2	TRBD1	CASGPPGTGVVYGYTF	TGTGCCAGCGGACCTCCCGGGACAGGCGTTGTCTATGGCTACACCTTC
TRBV5-4	NA	TRBJ1-3	TRBD1	CASSPTGVSSGNTIYF	TGTGCCAGCAGCCCGACAGGGGTGAGCTCTGGAAACACCATATATTTT
TRBV2	NA	TRBJ2-6	NA	CASSGGRGANVLTF	TGTGCCAGCAGTGGGGGGCGTGGGGCCAACGTCCTGACTTTC
TRBV19	once	TRBJ2-7	TRBD2	CASSRTSGRSGTYEQYF	TGTGCCAGTAGTCGGACTAGCGGGAGATCAGGGACCTACGAGCAGTACTTC
TRBV19	NA	TRBJ2-7	TRBD2	CASSIGLGLAGSASLNEQYF	TGTGCCAGTAGTATAGGGTTAGGACTAGCGGGGAGTGCTTCTTTGAACGAGCAGTACTTC
TRBV28	NA	TRBJ2-7	NA	CASSSPSETRALEQYF	TGTGCCAGCAGCTCCCCGTCGGAAACTCGAGCGTTAGAGCAGTACTTC
TRBV5-1	NA	TRBJ1-1	NA	CASSISRTENTEAFF	TGCGCCAGCAGCATTTCAAGGACAGAGAACACTGAAGCTTTCTTT